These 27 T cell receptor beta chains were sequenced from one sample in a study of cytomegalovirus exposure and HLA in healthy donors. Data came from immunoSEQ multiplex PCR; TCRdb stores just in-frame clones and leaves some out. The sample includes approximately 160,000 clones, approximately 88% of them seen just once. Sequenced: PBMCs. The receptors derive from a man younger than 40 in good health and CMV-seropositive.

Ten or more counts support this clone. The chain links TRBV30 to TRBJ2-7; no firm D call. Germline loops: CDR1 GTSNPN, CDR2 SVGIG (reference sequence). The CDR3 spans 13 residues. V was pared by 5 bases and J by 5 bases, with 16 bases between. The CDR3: CAWSRAARDEQYF. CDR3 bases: TGTGCCTGGTCCCGCGCCGCGCGCGACGAGCAGTACTTC.

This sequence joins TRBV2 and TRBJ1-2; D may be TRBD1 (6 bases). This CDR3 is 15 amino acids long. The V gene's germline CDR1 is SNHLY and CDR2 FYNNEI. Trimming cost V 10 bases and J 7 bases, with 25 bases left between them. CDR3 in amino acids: CATRGGPFSDSGYTF. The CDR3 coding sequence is TGTGCCACTAGGGGGGGGCCCTTTTCGGACAGTGGCTACACCTTC.

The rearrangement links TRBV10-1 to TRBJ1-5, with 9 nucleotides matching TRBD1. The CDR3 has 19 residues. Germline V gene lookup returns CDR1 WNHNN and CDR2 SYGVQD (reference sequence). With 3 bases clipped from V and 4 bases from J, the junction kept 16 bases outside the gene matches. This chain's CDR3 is CASSDVLPTGGKWNQPQHF. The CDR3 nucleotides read TGCGCCAGCAGTGATGTTCTCCCCACAGGGGGCAAATGGAATCAGCCCCAGCATTTT.

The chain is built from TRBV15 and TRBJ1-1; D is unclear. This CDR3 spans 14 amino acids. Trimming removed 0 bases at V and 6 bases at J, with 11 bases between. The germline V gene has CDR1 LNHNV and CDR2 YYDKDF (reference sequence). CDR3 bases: TGTGCCACCAGCAGAGAGGGGAGTGGAGCTGAAGCTTTCTTT. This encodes CATSREGSGAEAFF.

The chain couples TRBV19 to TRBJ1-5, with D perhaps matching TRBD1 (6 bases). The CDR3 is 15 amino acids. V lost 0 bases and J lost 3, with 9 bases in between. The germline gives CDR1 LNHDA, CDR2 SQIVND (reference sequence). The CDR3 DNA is TGTGCCAGTAGTATAGAGGGGGCCTTCAATCAGCCCCAGCATTTT. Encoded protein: CASSIEGAFNQPQHF.

The DNA of the CDR3 is TGTGCCACCAGCAGAGATCTAGGGGCAGGCCCCGGGGAGCTGTTTTTT. It is translated as CATSRDLGAGPGELFF. The chain is built from TRBV15 and TRBJ2-2; D may be TRBD1 (5 bases). V lost 0 bases and J 6 bases, leaving 14 bases between the germline ends. The CDR3 length is 16 residues. Per the germline V gene, CDR1 is LNHNV and CDR2 is YYDKDF (reference sequence).

Here the CDR3 DNA reads TGTGCCAGCAGTTCCCCCGGGACTAGCGGGGCGTCCGGGTCGGATACGCAGTATTTT. It specifies CASSSPGTSGASGSDTQYF. V gene TRBV28 combines with J gene TRBJ2-3, with TRBD2 identical over 13 bases. The junction had 16 bases not matched to a gene; V was cut back by 4 bases and J by 6 bases. The CDR3 has 19 residues. Looked up from germline, CDR1 is MDHEN and CDR2 is SYDVKM.

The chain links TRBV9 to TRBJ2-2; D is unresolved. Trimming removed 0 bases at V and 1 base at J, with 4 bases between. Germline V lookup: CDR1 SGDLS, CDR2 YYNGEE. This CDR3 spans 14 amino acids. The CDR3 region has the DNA TGTGCCAGCAGCGTAGCTTGGAACACCGGGGAGCTGTTTTTT. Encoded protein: CASSVAWNTGELFF.

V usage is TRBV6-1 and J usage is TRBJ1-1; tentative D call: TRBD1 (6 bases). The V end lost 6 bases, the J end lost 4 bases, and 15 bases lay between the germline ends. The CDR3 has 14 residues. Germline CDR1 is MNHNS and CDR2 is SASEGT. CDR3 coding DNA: TGTGCCAGCAGAGTGTGGGGGCTGGGCACTGAAGCTTTCTTT. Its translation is CASRVWGLGTEAFF.

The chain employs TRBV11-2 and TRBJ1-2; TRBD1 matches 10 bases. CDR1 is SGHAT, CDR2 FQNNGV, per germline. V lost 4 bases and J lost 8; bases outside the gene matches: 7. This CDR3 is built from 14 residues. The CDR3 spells CASSSLTGGWGYTF. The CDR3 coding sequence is TGTGCCAGCAGCTCTTTGACAGGGGGCTGGGGCTACACCTTC.

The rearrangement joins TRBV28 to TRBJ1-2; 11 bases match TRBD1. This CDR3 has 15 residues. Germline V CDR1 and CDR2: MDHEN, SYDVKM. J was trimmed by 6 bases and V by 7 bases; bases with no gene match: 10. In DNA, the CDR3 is TGTGCCAGCACCCCTCCGGGACAGGGGGGGAATGGCTACACCTTC. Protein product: CASTPPGQGGNGYTF.

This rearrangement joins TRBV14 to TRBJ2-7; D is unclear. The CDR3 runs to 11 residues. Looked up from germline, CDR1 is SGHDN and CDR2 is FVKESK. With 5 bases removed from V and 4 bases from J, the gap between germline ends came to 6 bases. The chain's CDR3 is CASSKSYEQYF. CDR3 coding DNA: TGTGCCAGCAGCAAATCTTACGAGCAGTACTTC.

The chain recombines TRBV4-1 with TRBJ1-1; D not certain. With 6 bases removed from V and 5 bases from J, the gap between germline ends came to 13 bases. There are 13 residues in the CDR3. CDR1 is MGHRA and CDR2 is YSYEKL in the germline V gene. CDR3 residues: CASSQSGQTEAFF. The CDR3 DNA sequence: TGCGCCAGCAGTCAGAGTGGGCAGACTGAAGCTTTCTTT.

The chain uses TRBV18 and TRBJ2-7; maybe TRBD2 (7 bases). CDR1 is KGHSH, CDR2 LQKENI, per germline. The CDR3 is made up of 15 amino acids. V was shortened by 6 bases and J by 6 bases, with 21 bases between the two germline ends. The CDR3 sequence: CASSPRGRRGGEQYF. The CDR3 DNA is TGTGCCAGCTCCCCGAGAGGGAGGAGGGGGGGCGAGCAGTACTTC.

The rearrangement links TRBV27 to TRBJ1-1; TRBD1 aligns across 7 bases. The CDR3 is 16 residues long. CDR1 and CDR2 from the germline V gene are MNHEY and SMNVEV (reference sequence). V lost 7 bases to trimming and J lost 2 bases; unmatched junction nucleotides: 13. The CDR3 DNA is TGTGCCAGCACCTGGACAGGTCGGCGGGCAAACACTGAAGCTTTCTTT. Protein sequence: CASTWTGRRANTEAFF.

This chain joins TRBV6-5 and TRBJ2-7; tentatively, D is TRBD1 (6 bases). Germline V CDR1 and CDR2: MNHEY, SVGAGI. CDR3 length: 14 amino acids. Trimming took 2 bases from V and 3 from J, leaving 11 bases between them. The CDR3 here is CASSYGTPFYEQYF. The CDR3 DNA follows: TGTGCCAGCAGTTACGGGACACCTTTCTACGAGCAGTACTTC.

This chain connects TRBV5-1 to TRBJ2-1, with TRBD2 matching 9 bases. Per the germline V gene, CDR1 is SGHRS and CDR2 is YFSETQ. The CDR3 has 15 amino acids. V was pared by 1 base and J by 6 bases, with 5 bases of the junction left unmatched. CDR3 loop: CASSLQLREGNEQFF. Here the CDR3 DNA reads TGCGCCAGCAGCTTGCAGTTGCGGGAGGGCAATGAGCAGTTCTTC.

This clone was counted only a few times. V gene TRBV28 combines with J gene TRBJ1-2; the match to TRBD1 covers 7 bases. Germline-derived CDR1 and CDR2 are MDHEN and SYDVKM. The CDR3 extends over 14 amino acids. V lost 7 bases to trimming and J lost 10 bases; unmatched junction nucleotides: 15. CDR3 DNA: TGTGCCAGCAACCGATGGCCGGGACAGCAGTCCTACACCTTC. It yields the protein CASNRWPGQQSYTF.

CDR3 DNA: TGTGCAAGTCGCCCCCTTATACGACAGGGGATTTGCTATGGCTACACCTTC. Protein product: CASRPLIRQGICYGYTF. The V and J genes are TRBV12-2 and TRBJ1-2; the table's TRBD1 call for D was not verified on the DNA. TRBV12-2 is a listed pseudogene. The CDR3 sequence is 17 residues long.

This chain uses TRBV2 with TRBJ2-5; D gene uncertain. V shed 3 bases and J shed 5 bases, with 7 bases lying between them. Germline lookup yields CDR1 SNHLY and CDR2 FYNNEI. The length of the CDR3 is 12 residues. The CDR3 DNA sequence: TGTGCCAGCAGTGACAACTTCGAGACCCAGTACTTC. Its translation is CASSDNFETQYF. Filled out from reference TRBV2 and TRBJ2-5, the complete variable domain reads EPEVTQTPSHQVTQMGQEVILRCVPISNHLYFYWYRQILGQKVEFLVSFYNNEISEKSEIFDDQFSVERPDGSNFTLKIRSTKLEDSAMYFCASSDNFETQYFGPGTRLLVL.

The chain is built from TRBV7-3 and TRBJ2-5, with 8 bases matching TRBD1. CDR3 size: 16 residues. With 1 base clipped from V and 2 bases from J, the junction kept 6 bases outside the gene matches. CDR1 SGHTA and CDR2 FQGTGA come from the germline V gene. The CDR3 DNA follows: TGTGCCAGCAGCTTAAACGCAGGGGGCGGGCAAGAGACCCAGTACTTC. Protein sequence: CASSLNAGGGQETQYF.

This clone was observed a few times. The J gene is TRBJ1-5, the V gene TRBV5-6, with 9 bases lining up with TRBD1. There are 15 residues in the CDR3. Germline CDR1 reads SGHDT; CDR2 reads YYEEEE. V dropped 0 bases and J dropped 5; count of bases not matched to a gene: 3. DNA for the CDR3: TGTGCCAGCAGCTTGGCCGGGACAGGGCATCAGCCCCAGCATTTT. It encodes CASSLAGTGHQPQHF.

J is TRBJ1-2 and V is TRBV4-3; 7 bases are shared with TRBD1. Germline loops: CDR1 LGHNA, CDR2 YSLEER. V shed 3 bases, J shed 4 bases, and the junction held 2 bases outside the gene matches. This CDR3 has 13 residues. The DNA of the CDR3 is TGCGCCAGCAGCCAGGCAGGGGGCTATGGCTACACCTTC. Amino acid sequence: CASSQAGGYGYTF.

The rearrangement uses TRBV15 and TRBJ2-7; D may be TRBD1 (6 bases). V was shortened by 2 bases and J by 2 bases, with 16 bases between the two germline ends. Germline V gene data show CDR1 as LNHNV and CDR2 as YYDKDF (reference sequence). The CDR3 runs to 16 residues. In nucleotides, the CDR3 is TGTGCCACCAGCAGAATTTGGCCAGGGGAACCCTACGAGCAGTACTTC. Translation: CATSRIWPGEPYEQYF.

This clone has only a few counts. This chain's CDR3 is CASSLGNDRGQFF. CDR3 DNA: TGTGCCAGCAGCTTAGGCAATGACAGGGGACAGTTTTTT. This chain joins TRBV5-6 and TRBJ1-4, with 8 positions matching TRBD1. Looked up from germline, CDR1 is SGHDT and CDR2 is YYEEEE. V lost 2 bases and J lost 16; bases outside the gene matches: 10. This CDR3 is 13 amino acids long.

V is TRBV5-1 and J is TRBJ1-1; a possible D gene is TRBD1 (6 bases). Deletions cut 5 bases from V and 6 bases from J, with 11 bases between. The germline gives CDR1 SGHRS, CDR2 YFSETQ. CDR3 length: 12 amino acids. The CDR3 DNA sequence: TGCGCCAGCAGTCCGGACAGAGCTGAAGCTTTCTTT. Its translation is CASSPDRAEAFF.

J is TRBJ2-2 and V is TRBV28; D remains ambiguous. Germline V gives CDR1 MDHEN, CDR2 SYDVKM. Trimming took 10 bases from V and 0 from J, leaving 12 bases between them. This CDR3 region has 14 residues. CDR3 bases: TGTGCCATCCCTAGAAGTTCGAACACCGGGGAGCTGTTTTTT. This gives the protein CAIPRSSNTGELFF.